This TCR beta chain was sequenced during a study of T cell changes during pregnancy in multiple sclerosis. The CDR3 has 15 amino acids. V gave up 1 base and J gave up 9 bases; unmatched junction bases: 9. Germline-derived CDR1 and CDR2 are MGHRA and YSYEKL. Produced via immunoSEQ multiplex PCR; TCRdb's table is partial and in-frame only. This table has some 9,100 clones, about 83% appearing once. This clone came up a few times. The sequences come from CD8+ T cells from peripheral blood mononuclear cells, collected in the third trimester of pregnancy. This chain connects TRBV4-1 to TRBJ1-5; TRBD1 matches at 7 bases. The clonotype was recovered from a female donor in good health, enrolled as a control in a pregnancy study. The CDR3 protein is CASSQAVDRWRPQHF. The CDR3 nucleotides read TGCGCCAGCAGCCAAGCAGTGGACAGGTGGAGGCCCCAGCATTTT.